This T cell receptor (beta chain) was captured in a study of T cell responses to AZD1222 COVID-19 vaccine. Study as a whole: The study pooled second doses at about 4 or about 12 weeks.

The V end was cut by 0 bases, the J end by 1 base, with 9 bases between. The CDR3 has 15 amino acids. CDR1 and CDR2 from the germline V gene are MGHRA and YSYEKL. Note on this clone: As yet, its antigen is unknown.

Method: immunoSEQ multiplex PCR; TCRdb's copy keeps in-frame clones and lacks some. The sample has 150,000 to 200,000 clones, roughly 89% seen once. Study-level findings and limits: Unmutated regions of variants are reportedly targeted by nearly half of spike-specific TCRs.

V usage is TRBV4-1 and J usage is TRBJ1-1, with no clear D. Sequencing used peripheral blood, obtained on day 0 of AZD1222 vaccination. The clonotype comes from an adult in good health. CDR3 protein: CASSQDNGGNTEAFF. In DNA form, the CDR3 reads TGCGCCAGCAGCCAAGATAACGGTGGGAACACTGAAGCTTTCTTT.